This TCR beta chain was sequenced in a study of OX40 agonist ivuxolimab in advanced cancers. Study observations and caveats: Circulating CD4+ and CD8+ T cells showed clonal expansion by week 6 at 0.1 to 3.0 mg/kg.

The CDR3 runs to 15 residues. Germline CDR1 SQVTM, CDR2 ANQGSEA. The ends lost 6 bases at V and 4 bases at J; junction bases unmatched: 8. On this clone: Its antigen is unknown.

The protocol was immunoSEQ multiplex PCR, while the TCRdb copy is restricted to in-frame clones and leaves out a portion. This table holds approximately 67,000 clones, around 90% found once. The source material was CD4+ or CD8+ T cells sorted from blood, sampled in a trial of the OX40 agonist ivuxolimab. This sequence joins TRBV29-1 and TRBJ2-1; 11 bases are a match to TRBD2. The receptor was isolated from an adult with an advanced solid tumor such as melanoma, head and neck, liver or kidney cancer. The CDR3 sequence: CSVTGLAGLYNEQFF. The CDR3 DNA is TGCAGCGTGACCGGACTAGCGGGCCTATACAATGAGCAGTTCTTC.